The clone carrying this T cell receptor (beta chain) was detected only a few times. Its antigen is undetermined. The data derive from a study of early T cells in non-severe SARS-CoV-2 infection. Whole-study results and caveats: VDJdb-based matching was biased toward anti-spike CD8 responses and missed private and CD4 specificities.

V was pared by 7 bases and J by 10 bases, with 22 bases between. Germline CDR1 reads SGHDN; CDR2 reads FVKESK. This CDR3 has 14 amino acids. Individual cDNA molecules were tagged with unique molecular identifiers, the study reported. In TCRdb, the 5' RACE reads were re-called with MiXCR into one record per CDR3 protein. In the table there are about 92,000 distinct CDR3 sequences, over 15% of which are singletons. This TCR came from an adult who was a healthcare worker with PCR-confirmed SARS-CoV-2 infection or an uninfected control (not recorded which). The chain combines TRBV14 with TRBJ1-1; D uncertain. Sequencing was done on a sample of whole blood. DNA for the CDR3: TGTGCCAGCATAAGTAGTTGGGTTCTTTTCGGAGCTTTCTTT. This translates into CASISSWVLFGAFF.